This section outlines one TCR beta chain sequence together with its context. The antigen this receptor binds is unknown. The sample holds no much larger clone one base away, and base qualities are not on file. To prepare the library, PCR was applied. Data came from an Illumina HiSeq 2500. TCR libraries were prepared with molecular barcoding, using unique molecular identifiers to normalize TCRbeta repertoire quantification. TCRdb cleaned the public reads at Q25 with fastp, built clones with MiXCR and kept in-frame beta chains. Rows are combined by CDR3 protein, so each entry shows the most common genes and DNA. The sample has around 440,000 distinct CDR3 sequences on record, about 17% of them singletons. Clones ranked in the top ten supply 25% to 30% of the sample. The sample belongs to a study of T-cell reconstitution after alpha-beta-depleted transplantation in children (dated by TCRdb to about 2016). Describing the broader study: Using TCR repertoire profiling, the study quantitatively followed how T-cell immune reconstitution unfolded in children after TCRalphabeta/CD19-depleted allogeneic hematopoietic cell transplantation.

Broad study findings and their caveats: Over subsequent months, a decline in hyperexpanded clone frequencies was noted, and after one year, T-cell counts and TCRbeta diversity were mostly ascribed to newly produced T cells. In some patients, high TCRbeta diversity at day 60 was attributed to recipient T cells and intrathymic progenitors that had survived conditioning. About two months after transplant, the apparently early recovery of alphabetaT-cell counts reportedly depended on just several hundred clones that had expanded rapidly and came from non-depleted graft cells.

CDR1 and CDR2 were assigned from the germline V gene as ENHRY and SYGVKD. Measured from the cysteine to the phenylalanine, the CDR3 is 15 residues long. Just CDR3 DNA is preserved here, 45 bases in frame from base 1. V drops 4 bases and J drops 3 bases, leaving 16 bases in between. Per the publication, the treatment or condition label means: allogeneic hematopoietic cell transplantation with graft depleted of TCRalphabeta T cells and CD19 B cells. The transplant recipients were children given TCRalphabeta/CD19-depleted allogeneic hematopoietic cell grafts. The source is a boy in the first two years of life who had a stem cell transplant for Wiskott-Aldrich syndrome, so the T cells may come from the graft donor. The rearranged segments are TRBV10-3 and TRBJ2-7; a tentative D call is TRBD2 (5 bases match). The specimen was PBMCs, mostly from graft donor cells, collected 360 days after TCRalphabeta/CD19-depleted stem cell transplant. The nucleotide sequence reads TGTGCCATCAGTGGGGAGCGCGGGTCTAACTACGAGCAGTACTTC. Its translation is CAISGERGSNYEQYF.